Following are 9 T cell receptor beta chains from one sample sequenced in a study of blood T cell repertoires in COVID-19. Repertoires were generated with immunoSEQ multiplex PCR, while TCRdb's copy carries only in-frame clones and drops some. This sample has hundreds of thousands of clones, with around 88% found just once. The sequenced sample was PBMCs or T cells enriched from blood (not recorded which). All receptors derive from a woman aged 45 to 65 with acute COVID-19.

The chain combines TRBV27 with TRBJ2-1, with no clear D. The CDR3 totals 13 residues. The germline V and J ends were trimmed by 6 bases and 4 bases, with 10 bases remaining between them. Germline CDR1 is MNHEY and CDR2 is SMNVEV (reference sequence). CDR3 loop: CASSPQHYNEQFF. DNA of the CDR3: TGTGCCAGCAGCCCGCAACATTACAATGAGCAGTTCTTC.

The chain employs TRBV5-1 and TRBJ1-1; 12 nucleotides match TRBD1. The trim removed 5 bases at V and 4 bases at J, leaving 9 bases unmatched. In germline, CDR1 is SGHRS, CDR2 YFSETQ. The CDR3 totals 16 residues. The CDR3 here is CASRDRDRGRGTEAFF. The CDR3 DNA follows: TGCGCCAGCAGAGACCGGGACAGGGGGCGAGGCACTGAAGCTTTCTTT.

The chain couples TRBV9 to TRBJ1-4, with a tentative D call TRBD1 (6 bases). Per the germline V gene, CDR1 is SGDLS and CDR2 is YYNGEE. The CDR3 is made up of 18 amino acids. V was shortened by 4 bases and J by 0 bases, with 19 bases between the two germline ends. This chain's CDR3 is CASSPRWGHLSTNEKLFF. The CDR3 DNA sequence: TGTGCCAGCAGCCCGAGGTGGGGACACCTCTCAACTAATGAAAAACTGTTTTTT.

The chain combines TRBV7-2 with TRBJ2-2; TRBD2 might be the D (6 bases). Germline V gene data show CDR1 as SGHTA and CDR2 as FQGNSA. The CDR3 has 15 residues. V dropped 3 bases and J dropped 5 bases, with 13 bases sitting between them. The CDR3 here is CASSLAGSRTGELFF. For the CDR3, the DNA is TGTGCCAGCAGCTTGGCCGGGAGTAGAACCGGGGAGCTGTTTTTT.

CDR3 nucleotide sequence: TGTGCCAGCAGCCCGGGACAGGGGCACTCCTACGAGCAGTACTTC. This encodes CASSPGQGHSYEQYF. V gene TRBV5-6 combines with J gene TRBJ2-7, with TRBD1 identical over 10 bases. V shed 4 bases and J 0 bases; nucleotides not matched to a gene: 4. Germline V lookup: CDR1 SGHDT, CDR2 YYEEEE. This CDR3 is 15 amino acids long.

The rearrangement uses TRBV7-9 and TRBJ1-2; maybe TRBD1 (5 bases). Deletions cut 3 bases from V and 4 bases from J, with 9 bases between. Germline-derived CDR1 and CDR2 are SEHNR and FQNEAQ (reference sequence). There are 13 residues in the CDR3. CDR3 coding DNA: TGTGCCAGCAGCTTCAGGGAGGGCTATGGCTACACCTTC. Translation: CASSFREGYGYTF.

This chain uses TRBV7-2 with TRBJ2-7; 9 bases are shared with TRBD1. Germline V gives CDR1 SGHTA, CDR2 FQGNSA. V was pared by 2 bases and J by 1 base, with 3 bases of the junction left unmatched. CDR3 size: 15 residues. The CDR3 reads CASSLRGQGSYEQYF. CDR3 DNA: TGTGCCAGCAGCTTAAGGGGACAGGGATCCTACGAGCAGTACTTC.

J is TRBJ1-1 and V is TRBV19; D not certain. V was shortened by 5 bases and J by 1 base, with 11 bases between the two germline ends. CDR3 length: 14 residues. CDR1 is LNHDA, CDR2 SQIVND, per germline (reference sequence). The CDR3: CASSPNPGNTEAFF. DNA of the CDR3: TGTGCCAGTAGTCCGAACCCCGGGAACACTGAAGCTTTCTTT.

This chain connects TRBV28 to TRBJ2-1; TRBD2 aligns across 9 bases. CDR1 is MDHEN and CDR2 is SYDVKM in the germline V gene. The CDR3 is 12 amino acids. The ends lost 6 bases at V and 10 bases at J; junction bases unmatched: 4. The CDR3 loop is CASSGTSREQFF. CDR3 nucleotides: TGTGCCAGCAGCGGGACTAGCAGAGAGCAGTTCTTC.